The clone carrying this T cell receptor beta chain was seen a single time. This CDR3 has 12 amino acids. Germline lookup yields CDR1 MDHEN and CDR2 SYDVKM. Treatment denoted: oral pan-JAK inhibitor, 5-10 mg twice daily. The sample comes from a study of CD8+ T cells in alopecia areata. Extraction of RNA preceded its reverse transcription into cDNA, which served as the sequencing template. Here immunoSEQ multiplex PCR was the method, and the copy in TCRdb shows in-frame clones only, minus some. The sample has tens of thousands of clones; over 25% are singletons. The chain couples TRBV28 to TRBJ1-2; no firm D call. The material was CD8+ T cells sorted from blood, obtained at week 4, from a patient treated with tofacitinib. The clonotype was recovered from a human donor with alopecia areata. This chain's CDR3 is CGAGKSNYGYTF. For the CDR3, the DNA is TGTGGCGCGGGGAAGAGTAACTATGGCTACACCTTC.